The 16 T cell receptor beta chains presented below share a single source sample, sequenced in a study of shared clonotypes between healthy human individuals. Method: immunoSEQ multiplex PCR; TCRdb's copy keeps in-frame clones and lacks some. The profile shows 2.5 million or so clones, approximately 94% of them singletons. The sample was naive CD4+ T cells sorted from blood. The subset denotes: CD45RA+ positively selected. These receptors originate from a man aged 18 to 35 in good health.

V gene TRBV11-2 combines with J gene TRBJ1-4; TRBD1 matches at 7 bases. The ends lost 5 bases at V and 8 bases at J; junction bases unmatched: 5. From germline, CDR1 is SGHAT and CDR2 FQNNGV. This CDR3 has 13 amino acids. The CDR3 region is CASSPTTGEKLFF. As DNA, the CDR3 is TGTGCCAGCAGCCCGACGACAGGGGAAAAACTGTTTTTT.

This clone showed up just once. The CDR3 region has the DNA TGTGCCATCAATAGTGGAAACACCATATATTTT. Protein: CAINSGNTIYF. The V call is TRBV10-3, the J call TRBJ1-3, with D hard to call. The CDR3 covers 11 residues. Trimming cost V 7 bases and J 3 bases, with 4 bases left between them. Germline loops: CDR1 ENHRY, CDR2 SYGVKD.

The chain couples TRBV30 to TRBJ2-7; 8 positions match TRBD1. The CDR3 covers 13 residues. Germline lookup yields CDR1 GTSNPN and CDR2 SVGIG (reference sequence). Trimming removed 4 bases from V and 7 bases from J; junction bases left unmatched: 9. Here the CDR3 reads CAWTGGLTEEQYF. Written as DNA, the CDR3 is TGTGCCTGGACAGGGGGCCTCACGGAGGAGCAGTACTTC.

The chain recombines TRBV7-2 with TRBJ2-1; 10 bases match TRBD2. The CDR3 has 14 residues. V shed 5 bases, J shed 8 bases, and the junction held 6 bases outside the gene matches. From germline, CDR1 is SGHTA and CDR2 FQGNSA. CDR3: CASSLGTSVHEQFF. The CDR3 bases are TGTGCCAGCAGCCTGGGGACTAGCGTACATGAGCAGTTCTTC.

The chain combines TRBV7-2 with TRBJ2-7, with D perhaps being TRBD1 or TRBD2 (5 bases each). V was shortened by 5 bases and J by 3 bases, with 14 bases between the two germline ends. The length of the CDR3 is 14 residues. CDR1 and CDR2 (germline): SGHTA, FQGNSA. Here the CDR3 DNA reads TGTGCCAGCAGCACCGGGACGAAACGCTACGAGCAGTACTTC. Translation gives CASSTGTKRYEQYF.

The chain has TRBV19 and TRBJ1-4; no reliable D call. Germline loops: CDR1 LNHDA, CDR2 SQIVND (reference sequence). Trimming took 3 bases from V and 8 from J, leaving 16 bases between them. The CDR3 loop spans 15 amino acids. The CDR3, as DNA: TGTGCCAGTAGTATCCGGGCCTTGAAGGGAGAAAAACTGTTTTTT. Protein sequence: CASSIRALKGEKLFF.

This chain links TRBV2 with TRBJ1-4, with 8 bases fitting TRBD1. Trimming removed 4 bases from V and 8 bases from J; junction bases left unmatched: 6. This CDR3 comprises 14 residues. CDR1 and CDR2 (germline): SNHLY, FYNNEI. CDR3 protein: CASSGGTGREKLFF. CDR3 DNA: TGTGCCAGCAGTGGTGGGACAGGAAGGGAAAAACTGTTTTTT.

The chain has TRBV13 and TRBJ2-3; unclear D gene. The CDR3 is 15 residues long. The germline gives CDR1 PRHDT, CDR2 FYEKMQ (reference sequence). V lost 0 bases and J lost 6, with 13 bases in between. CDR3 sequence: CASSLGRSAQDTQYF. CDR3 in DNA: TGTGCCAGCAGCTTAGGTAGGTCAGCACAGGATACGCAGTATTTT. Combining the CDR3 with reference TRBV13 and TRBJ2-3 gives the whole variable domain AAGVIQSPRHLIKEKRETATLKCYPIPRHDTVYWYQQGPGQDPQFLISFYEKMQSDKGSIPDRFSAQQFSDYHSELNMSSLELGDSALYFCASSLGRSAQDTQYFGPGTRLTVL.

Concerning this clone itself: In the same sample, other DNA sequences code for this CDR3. This chain joins TRBV18 and TRBJ2-3; D not resolved. This CDR3 spans 12 amino acids. Germline V gene lookup returns CDR1 KGHSH and CDR2 LQKENI. The ends were cut back, 3 bases at V and 2 bases at J, with 3 bases in the middle. The CDR3 sequence is CASSPTTDTQYF. Here the CDR3 DNA reads TGTGCCAGCTCACCTACCACAGATACGCAGTATTTT.

On this clone: An end of the junction does not agree with germline; a read error may underlie this. The V call is TRBV5-6, the J call TRBJ1-5, with 7 bases fitting TRBD1. Per the germline V gene, CDR1 is SGHDT and CDR2 is YYEEEE. The CDR3 is 15 residues long. CDR3: CSSSLFDRENQPQHF. The CDR3 bases are TGTTCCAGCAGCTTGTTCGACAGGGAGAATCAGCCCCAGCATTTT.

The V gene is TRBV30, the J gene TRBJ2-1; maybe TRBD2 (6 bases). Germline V gene sequence: CDR1 GTSNPN, CDR2 SVGIG (reference sequence). The CDR3 has 15 residues. V was clipped by 0 bases and J by 7 bases, with 16 bases between them. This chain's CDR3 is CAWSVRRGQGNEQFF. As DNA, the CDR3 is TGTGCCTGGAGTGTACGGCGGGGTCAAGGGAATGAGCAGTTCTTC.

Remarks on this clone: Other DNA variants within this sample encode the same CDR3. The V call is TRBV18, the J call TRBJ2-5; D might be TRBD1 or TRBD2, each matching 5 bases. CDR3 size: 13 residues. Germline V gene lookup returns CDR1 KGHSH and CDR2 LQKENI. V dropped 6 bases and J dropped 2 bases, with 10 bases sitting between them. The CDR3, as DNA: TGTGCCAGCTCTCCCGGGGCTCAAGAGACCCAGTACTTC. Translated, it gives CASSPGAQETQYF.

The rearrangement links TRBV4-1 to TRBJ2-3, with TRBD2 as a possible D gene (6 bases). This CDR3 contains 17 residues. Trimming shortened V by 4 bases and J by 0 bases, and 17 bases separated the two germline ends. Looked up from germline, CDR1 is MGHRA and CDR2 is YSYEKL. CDR3 sequence reads: CASSPLSGKTSTDTQYF. As DNA, the CDR3 is TGCGCCAGCAGCCCCCTTAGCGGAAAAACTAGCACAGATACGCAGTATTTT.

This chain connects TRBV7-8 to TRBJ2-5, with 9 bases that match TRBD2. Germline CDR1 SGHVS, CDR2 FQNEAQ. The CDR3 spans 19 residues. J gave up 1 base and V 5 bases, and 17 bases lay outside the gene matches. CDR3 sequence (DNA): TGTGCCAGCAGCCCCCGATTAAGCCCTAGCGGGAAAGGCCAAGAGACCCAGTACTTC. The encoded protein is CASSPRLSPSGKGQETQYF.

Points on this clone: Other nucleotide sequences from this sample produce the same CDR3. The chain joins TRBV12-5 to TRBJ2-3, with 8 bases matching TRBD2. Germline CDR1 reads LGHNT; CDR2 reads FRNRAP. Trimming at V came to 5 bases and at J to 0 bases, leaving 1 base not matched to a gene. The CDR3 extends over 14 amino acids. For the CDR3, the DNA is TGTGCTAGTGGTCCTAGCGGGAGCACAGATACGCAGTATTTT. The encoded protein is CASGPSGSTDTQYF. The complete variable domain, with remaining parts taken from reference TRBV12-5 and TRBJ2-3, reads DARVTQTPRHKVTEMGQEVTMRCQPILGHNTVFWYRQTMMQGLELLAYFRNRAPLDDSGMPKDRFSAEMPDATLATLKIQPSEPRDSAVYFCASGPSGSTDTQYFGPGTRLTVL.

The rearrangement uses TRBV4-3 and TRBJ2-7, with D tentatively TRBD1 (6 bases). V lost 3 bases and J lost 5, with 14 bases in between. The CDR3 has 14 amino acids. Looked up from germline, CDR1 is LGHNA and CDR2 is YSLEER. The DNA for the CDR3 is TGCGCCAGCAGCCACTACCCAGCAGGGGACGAGCAGTACTTC. It is translated as CASSHYPAGDEQYF.